The T cell receptor beta chain described here comes from a study of T cells expressing NK-cell markers. Germline CDR1 is DFQATT and CDR2 is SNEGSKA (reference sequence). This CDR3 is built from 14 residues. Study results and limitations: One observes that, in a handful of donors, these clonotypes were also the leading ones within the CD3+CD56-NKG2C+ fraction.

TCRdb reprocessed the 5' RACE reads and reports one entry per CDR3 protein, with no DNA. The sample spans 350,000 to 450,000 distinct CDR3 sequences; the ten largest clones claim 5% to 5.5%. With respect to this clonotype: What it recognizes is unknown.

The receptor was isolated from a man aged 18-69 years in good health. The chain uses TRBV20-1 and TRBJ1-2. Sequenced sample: blood T cells: a sorted CD56 or NKG2C T cell subset, CD4+ or CD8+ T cells, or bulk PBMC T cells (not recorded which). The CDR3 reads CSARATDFYYGYTF.